The sample holds a few counts of the clone carrying this T cell receptor beta chain. The antigen is not known. Built from TCR beta cDNA, the libraries had unique molecular identifiers in them. The source material, about 0.95 to 11 million T cells, gave rise to 510,000 or so cDNA molecules. TCRdb used MiXCR to reprocess the PCR reads, holding one entry per CDR3 protein. The repertoire holds about 800,000 distinct CDR3 sequences, with 30% as singletons. These data belong to a study of post-analysis software for immune sequencing data. Study-wide background: Multiple sclerosis in the patients followed relapsing-remitting, secondary progressive and progressive-relapsing courses.

This CDR3 contains 14 residues. V dropped 6 bases and J dropped 6; count of bases not matched to a gene: 9. Per germline, CDR1 MDHEN and CDR2 SYDVKM. Findings and caveats of the study: Significantly lower normalized Chao1 diversity was found in patients with multiple sclerosis relative to controls. F measure grouped same-batch samples tightly together. TRBV segments more frequent in patients than in controls numbered about five and included TRBV5-6, TRBV5-1 and TRBV20-1.

This chain uses TRBV28 with TRBJ2-7; 9 bases line up with TRBD1. The sequencing sample was made of blood. This receptor was identified in a girl under 18 with multiple sclerosis. The CDR3, as DNA: TGTGCCAGCAGCCTTACGGGGACAGGGTTCGAGCAGTACTTC. This codes for CASSLTGTGFEQYF. Supplemented by reference TRBV28 and TRBJ2-7, the full variable domain reads DVKVTQSSRYLVKRTGEKVFLECVQDMDHENMFWYRQDPGLGLRLIYFSYDVKMKEKGDIPEGYSVSREKKERFSLILESASTNQTSMYLCASSLTGTGFEQYFGPGTRLTVT.